The TCR beta chain under discussion was sequenced for a study of CD8+ T cells in alopecia areata. Study-level background: The study gave tofacitinib for 6 to 18 months, then 6 months off drug.

Investigators isolated RNA and reverse transcribed it into cDNA to act as the sequencing template. Generated by immunoSEQ multiplex PCR, the TCRdb table keeps only in-frame clones and is missing some. The data contain about 150,000 clones, 87% of them seen just once; the ten biggest clones take up about 15%. The CDR3 runs 16 residues. Germline V gene sequence: CDR1 SQVTM, CDR2 ANQGSEA. V was cut by 1 base and J by 4 bases, with 17 bases left in between. The sequence derives from a human donor with alopecia areata. The starting material was CD8+ T cells sorted from blood, obtained at week 0. V and J are TRBV29-1 and TRBJ2-1; possible D gene TRBD2, 5 bases. The CDR3: CSVEGSATRQYNEQFF. The CDR3 region has the DNA TGCAGCGTTGAAGGTAGCGCAACACGTCAATACAATGAGCAGTTCTTC.